This paragraph covers one T cell receptor beta chain sequence. Per the original data handling: Quantification of nucleated cells was approximated via reference gene primer amplification. Libraries were prepared by immunoSEQ multiplex PCR; TCRdb keeps only in-frame clonotypes and omits some of them. For V, J and clone size, that table is used; D and trimming come from the DNA. The sample records about 360,000 clones, approximately 82% being singletons. These data originate in a study of blood T cell repertoires in COVID-19. At the level of the study: Nucleic acid was either cDNA or gDNA, and it came from T cells, B-cell-depleted T cells, or PBMCs.

This sequence was found in a man younger than 45 with active or convalescent COVID-19. Material for sequencing was peripheral blood.

The chain's CDR3 is CASRGSHYGYTF. CDR3 coding DNA: TGTGCCAGCCGGGGGAGTCACTATGGCTACACCTTC. The chain has TRBV18 and TRBJ1-2; possible D gene TRBD1, 5 bases. V was clipped by 8 bases and J by 3 bases, with 10 bases between them. Germline V gives CDR1 KGHSH, CDR2 LQKENI. This CDR3 region has 12 residues.